This TCR beta chain emerged from a study of T cell responses to AZD1222 COVID-19 vaccine. About the study: Pooling was applied to second doses at about 4 or about 12 weeks.

Points from the study as a whole: Spike-specific TCR breadth and depth went up after people got two AZD1222 doses. CD4 TCRs associated with vaccination spanned spike, dominating at 160-218 and 743-854.

Germline-derived CDR1 and CDR2 are MGHRA and YSYEKL. The CDR3 is made up of 17 amino acids. With 1 base clipped from V and 3 bases from J, the junction kept 8 bases outside the gene matches. This clone occurred a few times. The antigen is not known. The repertoire was sequenced with immunoSEQ multiplex PCR; TCRdb's copy has only in-frame clones and lacks some. In the table there are about 70,000 clones, 80% to 85% of which are singletons. This chain connects TRBV4-1 to TRBJ2-1; 8 bases are a match to TRBD2. The receptor was isolated from an adult in good health. The sequencing used peripheral blood, collected on day 0 of AZD1222 vaccination. CDR3 nucleotides: TGCGCCAGCAGCCAAGGATTCGGTAGCGGGGACTACAATGAGCAGTTCTTC. Translating gives CASSQGFGSGDYNEQFF.